These 28 T cell receptor beta chains originate from one sample sequenced in a study of T-cell reconstitution after alpha-beta-depleted transplantation in children. A library of TCRbeta sequences, prepared with unique molecular identifiers, was generated. TCRdb re-called the PCR reads with MiXCR, one entry per CDR3 protein. Of about 490,000 distinct CDR3 sequences in the sample, about 10% were seen once. The source was PBMCs, collected before TCRalphabeta/CD19-depleted stem cell transplant. The receptors stem from a child aged 2 to 9 with inherited bone marrow failure, due to receive a stem cell transplant.

This clonotype was observed a few times. The DNA for the CDR3 is TGTGCCAGCATCACCCACCCTCCCTACAATGAGCAGTTCTTC. Translating gives CASITHPPYNEQFF. The rearrangement uses TRBV28 and TRBJ2-1; D uncertain. Trimming stripped 7 bases from V and 2 bases from J, with 12 bases between. The CDR3 has 14 residues. Germline CDR1 reads MDHEN; CDR2 reads SYDVKM.

This clonotype was counted ten times or more. This chain links TRBV6-5 with TRBJ2-7; 8 nucleotides agree with TRBD2. Germline V gives CDR1 MNHEY, CDR2 SVGAGI. V trimming: 4 bases; J trimming: 4 bases; junction bases outside the gene matches: 15. The CDR3 consists of 17 residues. The CDR3 DNA is TGTGCCAGCAGTTTCGCCTGGGGCGGGGGGACTTCTTACGAGCAGTACTTC. Its translation: CASSFAWGGGTSYEQYF.

This clonotype was detected ten times or more. The gene calls are TRBV24-1 and TRBJ2-1; TRBD1 might be the D (5 bases). V was shortened by 1 base and J by 5 bases, with 5 bases between the two germline ends. CDR1 is KGHDR, CDR2 SFDVKD, per germline. The CDR3 spans 13 residues. CDR3 residues: CATSDLQDNEQFF. CDR3 DNA: TGTGCCACCAGTGATTTACAGGACAATGAGCAGTTCTTC.

This clonotype was seen more than once but under ten times. The genes are TRBV19 and TRBJ2-7; tentative D call: TRBD1 (5 bases). The V and J ends lost 3 bases and 4 bases respectively, with 10 bases between them. Germline CDR1 reads LNHDA; CDR2 reads SQIVND (reference sequence). The length of the CDR3 is 13 residues. The CDR3 sequence: CASSMNAGYEQYF. The CDR3 coding sequence is TGTGCCAGTAGTATGAACGCAGGGTACGAGCAGTACTTC.

This clonotype was counted ten times or more. This chain uses TRBV15 with TRBJ1-2, with TRBD1 as a possible D gene (5 bases). V gave up 5 bases and J gave up 4 bases, with 14 bases separating them. CDR1 is LNHNV, CDR2 YYDKDF, per germline (reference sequence). The CDR3 is 14 amino acids. The CDR3 nucleotides are TGTGCCACCAGCGCGGGGCGGGGATTCTATGGCTACACCTTC. Translating it yields CATSAGRGFYGYTF.

The sample holds a few counts of this clonotype. The V call is TRBV5-1, the J call TRBJ2-1; 8 nucleotides match TRBD2. The V and J ends lost 3 bases and 2 bases, in that order; junction bases with no gene match: 13. CDR1 SGHRS and CDR2 YFSETQ come from the germline V gene. This CDR3 spans 18 amino acids. Here the CDR3 DNA reads TGCGCCAGCAGCTCGATACTCTTCCCGGGACTAGCCTACAATGAGCAGTTCTTC. Protein: CASSSILFPGLAYNEQFF. Filled out from reference TRBV5-1 and TRBJ2-1, the complete variable domain reads KAGVTQTPRYLIKTRGQQVTLSCSPISGHRSVSWYQQTPGQGLQFLFEYFSETQRNKGNFPGRFSGRQFSNSRSEMNVSTLELGDSALYLCASSSILFPGLAYNEQFFGPGTRLTVL.

This clonotype occurred many times. The chain carries TRBV3-1 and TRBJ2-1; 8 bases map to TRBD2. Germline V lookup: CDR1 LGHDT, CDR2 YNNKEL (reference sequence). V lost 3 bases, J lost 5 bases, and 6 bases stayed unmatched. This CDR3 has 15 residues. In nucleotides, the CDR3 is TGTGCCAGCAGCCAGTTTGCGGGAGGCCACAATGAGCAGTTCTTC. Its protein product is CASSQFAGGHNEQFF.

This clonotype was detected ten times or more. This chain connects TRBV5-1 to TRBJ1-1; D is unclear. Trimming pared 3 bases from V and 0 bases from J, leaving 6 bases between. From germline, CDR1 is SGHRS and CDR2 YFSETQ. This CDR3 has 13 amino acids. In DNA, the CDR3 is TGCGCCAGCAGCTCGGGAGTGAACACTGAAGCTTTCTTT. Translation gives CASSSGVNTEAFF. Variable domain in full (rest from reference TRBV5-1 and TRBJ1-1): KAGVTQTPRYLIKTRGQQVTLSCSPISGHRSVSWYQQTPGQGLQFLFEYFSETQRNKGNFPGRFSGRQFSNSRSEMNVSTLELGDSALYLCASSSGVNTEAFFGQGTRLTVV.

This clonotype was seen ten or more times. The rearrangement uses TRBV15 and TRBJ2-5, with 7 bases lining up with TRBD2. The CDR3 loop spans 16 amino acids. CDR1 LNHNV and CDR2 YYDKDF come from the germline V gene (reference sequence). Trimming removed 0 bases from V and 5 bases from J; junction bases left unmatched: 9. The CDR3 loop is CATSRDIVQGGETQYF. CDR3 DNA: TGTGCCACCAGCAGAGATATTGTGCAGGGAGGGGAGACCCAGTACTTC. The full variable domain, with the rest looked up from reference TRBV15 and TRBJ2-5, is DAMVIQNPRYQVTQFGKPVTLSCSQTLNHNVMYWYQQKSSQAPKLLFHYYDKDFNNEADTPDNFQSRRPNTSFCFLDIRSPGLGDTAMYLCATSRDIVQGGETQYFGPGTRLLVL.

The sample holds many counts of this clonotype. The CDR3 nucleotides read TGCGCCAGCAGCCAAGAAGGGGCTATCCCCCTCTGGGACACAGATACGCAGTATTTT. Translated, it gives CASSQEGAIPLWDTDTQYF. The rearrangement links TRBV4-3 to TRBJ2-3, with D possibly matching TRBD1 (5 bases). V dropped 0 bases and J dropped 2 bases, with 21 bases sitting between them. The CDR3 is 19 amino acids. Germline CDR1 LGHNA, CDR2 YSLEER.

Many counts were recorded for this clonotype. V is TRBV29-1 and J is TRBJ1-1, with D possibly matching TRBD1 (6 bases). Deletions cut 3 bases from V and 4 bases from J, with 15 bases between. The germline gives CDR1 SQVTM, CDR2 ANQGSEA. CDR3 length equals 14 residues. In nucleotides, the CDR3 is TGCAGCGTTGACTCGGGGGGCGATGGCACTGAAGCTTTCTTT. The encoded protein is CSVDSGGDGTEAFF. Using reference TRBV29-1 and TRBJ1-1 for the parts outside the CDR3, the full variable domain is SAVISQKPSRDICQRGTSLTIQCQVDSQVTMMFWYRQQPGQSLTLIATANQGSEATYESGFVIDKFPISRPNLTFSTLTVSNMSPEDSSIYLCSVDSGGDGTEAFFGQGTRLTVV.

This clonotype was observed many times. V usage is TRBV4-1 and J usage is TRBJ2-7, with D tentatively TRBD1 (6 bases). CDR1 MGHRA and CDR2 YSYEKL come from the germline V gene. The CDR3 covers 16 residues. V was trimmed by 1 base and J by 1 base, leaving 14 bases between them. CDR3 sequence reads: CASSQGYLQGSYEQYF. DNA for the CDR3: TGCGCCAGCAGCCAAGGGTACCTACAGGGATCCTACGAGCAGTACTTC.

At least ten counts were recorded for this clonotype. The CDR3 here is CASSARQGLDNEQFF. The CDR3 DNA is TGCGCCAGCAGTGCCCGACAGGGATTGGACAATGAGCAGTTCTTC. The chain couples TRBV10-2 to TRBJ2-1, with 7 bases fitting TRBD1. This CDR3 contains 15 residues. Trimming cost V 4 bases and J 5 bases; bases outside gene matches: 8. CDR1 WSHSY and CDR2 SAAADI come from the germline V gene.

The sample holds a few counts of this clonotype. The genes are TRBV28 and TRBJ2-7, with 7 bases aligning to TRBD2. Trimming at V came to 7 bases and at J to 1 base, leaving 10 bases not matched to a gene. The CDR3 is 15 amino acids. The germline V gene encodes CDR1 MDHEN and CDR2 SYDVKM. CDR3 region: CASNPSGTLSYEQYF. CDR3 bases: TGTGCCAGCAATCCAAGCGGGACGCTTTCCTACGAGCAGTACTTC. Full variable domain (outside the CDR3, taken from reference TRBV28 and TRBJ2-7): DVKVTQSSRYLVKRTGEKVFLECVQDMDHENMFWYRQDPGLGLRLIYFSYDVKMKEKGDIPEGYSVSREKKERFSLILESASTNQTSMYLCASNPSGTLSYEQYFGPGTRLTVT.

This clonotype was seen only a few times. The rearrangement links TRBV15 to TRBJ1-6; 9 bases agree with TRBD1. CDR1 is LNHNV and CDR2 is YYDKDF in the germline V gene (reference sequence). The junction had 2 bases not matched to a gene; V was cut back by 3 bases and J by 11 bases. This CDR3 spans 13 amino acids. The CDR3 DNA is TGTGCCACCAGCAGGGACAGGGGCGCACCCCTCCACTTT. Translation gives CATSRDRGAPLHF.

The chain couples TRBV19 to TRBJ2-7; D might be TRBD2 (6 bases). V lost 5 bases and J lost 3, with 14 bases in between. Germline V CDR1 and CDR2: LNHDA, SQIVND (reference sequence). The CDR3 loop spans 14 amino acids. In DNA, the CDR3 is TGTGCCAGTAGTCTCGGAGGGCCCCGCTACGAGCAGTACTTC. It encodes CASSLGGPRYEQYF.

The chain joins TRBV7-2 to TRBJ1-5; 8 nucleotides line up with TRBD1. The CDR3 consists of 15 residues. V lost 5 bases to trimming and J lost 1 base; unmatched junction nucleotides: 4. Looked up from germline, CDR1 is SGHTA and CDR2 is FQGNSA. CDR3 sequence: CASSENRGSNQPQHF. In nucleotides, the CDR3 is TGTGCCAGCAGCGAAAACAGGGGGAGCAATCAGCCCCAGCATTTT.

This clonotype was seen repeatedly, ten times or more. The V and J genes are TRBV29-1 and TRBJ1-1, with D unresolved. Germline CDR1 is SQVTM and CDR2 is ANQGSEA. CDR3 length: 11 residues. Trimming pared 3 bases from V and 3 bases from J, leaving 5 bases between. CDR3 DNA sequence: TGCAGCGTTGATAAGTACACTGAAGCTTTCTTT. Translating it yields CSVDKYTEAFF.

The rearrangement uses TRBV29-1 and TRBJ2-7, with TRBD1 identical over 8 bases. Germline V lookup: CDR1 SQVTM, CDR2 ANQGSEA. The CDR3 runs to 13 residues. The junction had 8 bases not matched to a gene; V was cut back by 7 bases and J by 3 bases. CDR3 loop: CSARRDRNYEQYF. The CDR3 region has the DNA TGCAGCGCACGCCGGGACAGGAACTACGAGCAGTACTTC.

In its sample, this clonotype was seen a few times. V gene TRBV6-1 combines with J gene TRBJ2-7; 10 bases agree with TRBD2. The V gene end was trimmed by 6 bases and the J gene end by 3 bases; junction bases not matched to a gene: 11. CDR3 length equals 16 residues. CDR1 is MNHNS, CDR2 SASEGT, per germline. DNA of the CDR3: TGTGCCAGCAGGAGGCATCTAGCGGGAGTAAACTACGAGCAGTACTTC. It is translated as CASRRHLAGVNYEQYF.

This clonotype appeared a few times. The chain's CDR3 is CASHYRGSLNEQFF. In nucleotides, the CDR3 is TGCGCCAGCCACTATCGCGGGAGCCTCAATGAGCAGTTCTTC. J is TRBJ2-1 and V is TRBV5-1; the match to TRBD2 covers 7 bases. The CDR3 has 14 amino acids. J gave up 6 bases and V 7 bases, and 10 bases lay outside the gene matches. Germline V lookup: CDR1 SGHRS, CDR2 YFSETQ. The full variable domain, completed using reference TRBV5-1 and TRBJ2-1, is KAGVTQTPRYLIKTRGQQVTLSCSPISGHRSVSWYQQTPGQGLQFLFEYFSETQRNKGNFPGRFSGRQFSNSRSEMNVSTLELGDSALYLCASHYRGSLNEQFFGPGTRLTVL.

This clonotype appeared many times. The rearrangement joins TRBV25-1 to TRBJ2-7; either TRBD1 or TRBD2 may supply D (5 bases each). The length of the CDR3 is 12 residues. The germline V gene has CDR1 MGHDK and CDR2 SYGVNS. V gave up 7 bases and J gave up 4 bases, with 11 bases separating them. The CDR3 spells CASMGRKYEQYF. CDR3 DNA sequence: TGTGCCAGCATGGGACGGAAATACGAGCAGTACTTC.

For this clonotype: This may arise from a read error, as a much more abundant clone is one base away. This is likely a read error, given that the CDR3 carries no conserved phenylalanine or tryptophan at its end. V usage is TRBV7-8 and J usage is TRBJ2-3, with 9 positions matching TRBD1. The germline V gene has CDR1 SGHVS and CDR2 FQNEAQ. The J segment lost 7 bases and the V segment lost 5 bases, leaving 10 bases of the junction unmatched. This CDR3 comprises 15 residues. The CDR3 sequence: CASSEGTGYYYTQYL. The CDR3 nucleotides are TGTGCCAGCAGCGAGGGGACAGGGTATTACTATACGCAGTATTTA.

This clonotype was observed at least ten times. The gene calls are TRBV28 and TRBJ1-2, with D perhaps matching TRBD1 (5 bases). V lost 2 bases and J lost 6, with 22 bases in between. The CDR3 runs to 17 residues. Germline-derived CDR1 and CDR2 are MDHEN and SYDVKM. The CDR3 region is CASSLLLFGTGIDGYTF. In DNA, the CDR3 is TGTGCCAGCAGTTTACTCCTTTTCGGGACGGGGATCGATGGCTACACCTTC.

In this sample, this clonotype turned up many times. J is TRBJ1-1 and V is TRBV16, with D uncertain. V lost 0 bases to trimming and J lost 1 base, with 9 bases between them. CDR3 length equals 15 residues. The V gene's germline CDR1 is KGHSY and CDR2 FQNENV. In DNA form, the CDR3 reads TGTGCCAGCAGCCAATCCCGGGCGGCGAACACTGAAGCTTTCTTT. Its translation is CASSQSRAANTEAFF.

V is TRBV18 and J is TRBJ2-7; perhaps TRBD2 as D (6 bases). CDR3 length: 16 amino acids. Trimming pared 3 bases from V and 7 bases from J, leaving 22 bases between. Germline V CDR1 and CDR2: KGHSH, LQKENI. The CDR3 DNA follows: TGTGCCAGCTCACCCAGACCTCCGGGGGACCTGGGTGAGCAGTACTTC. The encoded protein is CASSPRPPGDLGEQYF.

This clonotype was counted many times. V usage is TRBV7-9 and J usage is TRBJ2-1; TRBD2 matches at 12 bases. Looked up from germline, CDR1 is SEHNR and CDR2 is FQNEAQ (reference sequence). This CDR3 is built from 17 residues. V dropped 4 bases and J dropped 0; count of bases not matched to a gene: 4. CDR3 DNA: TGTGCCAGCAGCTCCCTACTAGCGGGAGGCTCCTACAATGAGCAGTTCTTC. This encodes CASSSLLAGGSYNEQFF.

There are many counts of this clonotype. V usage is TRBV20-1 and J usage is TRBJ1-2; no definite D call. CDR1 and CDR2 (germline): DFQATT, SNEGSKA (reference sequence). V was pared by 2 bases and J by 6 bases, with 7 bases between. The CDR3 length is 11 residues. The CDR3 sequence is CSARFRDGYTF. The DNA of the CDR3 is TGCAGTGCTAGATTCAGAGATGGCTACACCTTC.